This is a list of T cell receptor beta chains from one sample in a study of human T cells and chemical hapten exposure. TCRdb re-derived calls from the RACE reads in MiXCR, one entry per CDR3 protein. The repertoire consists of some 40,000 distinct CDR3 sequences, with 3.7% occurring once and the leading ten covering around 5.7%. Sequencing used whole blood. The receptors derive from a human donor in good health. Some clones in this sample may be carry-over from other donors' samples. Both conserved end residues are part of each CDR3. A D gene is named only where the DNA matches it firmly. Expanded clones are given a class, and other clones once, few, many or no size at all.

d_gene: -
v_gene: TRBV11-3
j_gene: TRBJ2-5
abundance: many
CDR3nt: TGTGCCAGCAGCCGAAGAAGGGACAGGGGGACTAGCGGTGACCAAGAGACCCAGTACTTC
CDR3aa: CASSRRRDRGTSGDQETQYF

d_gene: -
v_gene: TRBV28
j_gene: TRBJ1-2
abundance: few
CDR3nt: TGTGCCAGCAGTTTCAGTAGTCAGAACCCTTCCTATGGCTACACCTTC
CDR3aa: CASSFSSQNPSYGYTF

d_gene: -
v_gene: TRBV20-1
j_gene: TRBJ1-1
abundance: many
CDR3nt: TGCAGTGCTAGTAACGGGAACACTGAAGCTTTCTTT
CDR3aa: CSASNGNTEAFF

d_gene: -
v_gene: TRBV6-5
j_gene: TRBJ2-3
abundance: few
CDR3nt: TGTGCCAGCAGTTCCCGCCGTCCTCTTCTAGGGGTAGCAGATACGCAGTATTTT
CDR3aa: CASSSRRPLLGVADTQYF

d_gene: TRBD2
v_gene: TRBV28
j_gene: TRBJ2-7
abundance: few
CDR3nt: TGTGCCAGCACCCTTAGCGGGAGGGCCAACGAGCAGTACTTC
CDR3aa: CASTLSGRANEQYF

d_gene: TRBD1
v_gene: TRBV5-4
j_gene: TRBJ1-2
abundance: -
CDR3nt: TGTGCCAGCAGCCAAGGGACAGGGCGATATGGCTACACCTTC
CDR3aa: CASSQGTGRYGYTF

d_gene: -
v_gene: TRBV7-2
j_gene: TRBJ2-7
abundance: many
CDR3nt: TGTGCCAGCAGCTTAGGCGGGACACGCTCCTACGAGCAGTACTTC
CDR3aa: CASSLGGTRSYEQYF

d_gene: -
v_gene: TRBV11-3
j_gene: TRBJ2-1
abundance: many
CDR3nt: TGTGCCAGCAGCCCGTCCGCGGCGGCGGAGCAGTTCTTC
CDR3aa: CASSPSAAAEQFF

d_gene: -
v_gene: TRBV7-9
j_gene: TRBJ2-5
abundance: few
CDR3nt: TGTGCCAGCAGGGGCGGCGCCTCAGAGACCCAGTACTTC
CDR3aa: CASRGGASETQYF

d_gene: -
v_gene: TRBV11-2
j_gene: TRBJ1-1
abundance: many
CDR3nt: TGTGCCAGCAGCTTTGGGGGGTGGGAGACTGAAGCTTTCTTT
CDR3aa: CASSFGGWETEAFF

d_gene: -
v_gene: TRBV12-3/TRBV12-4
j_gene: TRBJ1-1
abundance: -
CDR3nt: TGTGCCAGCAGTCCCAGACAGGCCCCGAACACTGAAGCTTTCTTT
CDR3aa: CASSPRQAPNTEAFF

d_gene: -
v_gene: TRBV7-8
j_gene: TRBJ1-3
abundance: many
CDR3nt: TGTGCCAGCAGCTTACAATCAGGCTATGACACCATATATTTT
CDR3aa: CASSLQSGYDTIYF

d_gene: -
v_gene: TRBV10-3
j_gene: TRBJ2-3
abundance: many
CDR3nt: TGTGCCACCGAAGACTATAGCGGCACAGATACGCAGTATTTT
CDR3aa: CATEDYSGTDTQYF

d_gene: -
v_gene: TRBV6-1
j_gene: TRBJ2-3
abundance: many
CDR3nt: TGTGCCAGCAGTGAAGCGAGGCGGGATACGCAGTATTTT
CDR3aa: CASSEARRDTQYF

d_gene: -
v_gene: TRBV6-6
j_gene: TRBJ1-5
abundance: many
CDR3nt: TGTGCCAGCACCCGCTTGGGCAGCAAAGATCAGCCCCAGCATTTT
CDR3aa: CASTRLGSKDQPQHF

d_gene: TRBD2
v_gene: TRBV12-3/TRBV12-4
j_gene: TRBJ2-7
abundance: -
CDR3nt: TGTGCCAGCAGTTTAGGGGGTCTAGCGGGCCTGAGCTCCTACGAGCAGTACTTC
CDR3aa: CASSLGGLAGLSSYEQYF